This TCR beta chain was found in a study of blood T cell repertoires in COVID-19. The CDR3 spans 16 residues. Germline trimming cut 0 bases from V and 3 bases from J; bases unmatched to any gene: 5. Looked up from germline, CDR1 is WNHNN and CDR2 is SYGVQD (reference sequence). The protocol was immunoSEQ multiplex PCR, while the TCRdb copy is restricted to in-frame clones and leaves out a portion. The sample yields roughly 97,000 clones, over 80% seen once. The chain carries TRBV10-1 and TRBJ2-1; 7 bases map to TRBD2. The clonotype originates from a middle-aged man with acute or convalescent COVID-19. The specimen was peripheral blood. In DNA, the CDR3 is TGCGCCAGCAGTGAGTCTCGCGGGAGTCTCTACAATGAGCAGTTCTTC. Translating gives CASSESRGSLYNEQFF.